This passage covers 7 T cell receptor beta chains from one sample sequenced in a study of T-cell reconstitution after alpha-beta-depleted transplantation in children. Preparation of the TCRbeta library involved a method that used unique molecular identifiers. One entry per CDR3 protein results from TCRdb running MiXCR on the PCR reads. Of 540,000 or so distinct CDR3 sequences in the sample, 20% to 25% were seen once. The material sequenced was PBMCs, mostly from graft donor cells, taken 360 days after TCRalphabeta/CD19-depleted stem cell transplant. Source of these receptors: a boy in the first two years of life who had a stem cell transplant for acute myeloid leukemia, so the T cells may come from the graft donor.

Concerning this clonotype: Without the conserved terminal phenylalanine or tryptophan, this CDR3 likely stems from a read error. The chain is built from TRBV30 and TRBJ1-1; maybe TRBD1 (6 bases). The CDR3 length is 14 residues. CDR1 is GTSNPN, CDR2 SVGIG, per germline (reference sequence). Trimming stripped 3 bases from V and 3 bases from J, with 14 bases between. The CDR3 spells CAWRGGRWDTEAFL. In DNA, the CDR3 is TGTGCCTGGAGGGGGGGCCGTTGGGACACTGAAGCTTTCCTT.

This CDR3 is CAISSLTRGGISTDTQYF. In DNA form, the CDR3 reads TGTGCCATCAGTAGCCTGACCCGGGGAGGTATCAGCACAGATACGCAGTATTTT. The chain employs TRBV10-3 and TRBJ2-3; weak D call: TRBD2 (6 bases). The CDR3 contains 18 residues. Germline V gene sequence: CDR1 ENHRY, CDR2 SYGVKD. V was cut by 5 bases and J by 0 bases, with 21 bases left in between.

This clonotype was found many times. The chain uses TRBV20-1 and TRBJ2-3; TRBD1 aligns across 7 bases. The CDR3 sequence is 11 residues long. Germline V gene lookup returns CDR1 DFQATT and CDR2 SNEGSKA (reference sequence). J gave up 4 bases and V 7 bases, and 2 bases lay outside the gene matches. DNA for the CDR3: TGCAGTGTAACAGGGGCAGATACGCAGTATTTT. Amino acids: CSVTGADTQYF.

The chain couples TRBV12-3 or TRBV12-4 to TRBJ1-4; TRBD1 might be the D (5 bases). V lost 6 bases and J 0 bases, leaving 14 bases between the germline ends. CDR3 length: 16 amino acids. CDR3 residues: CASSIEGLATNEKLFF. CDR3 in DNA: TGTGCCAGCAGCATAGAGGGGCTTGCAACTAATGAAAAACTGTTTTTT.

This clonotype occurred a few times. The gene calls are TRBV12-3 or TRBV12-4 and TRBJ2-5; possibly TRBD1 for D (6 bases). There are 14 residues in the CDR3. Trimming took 6 bases from V and 6 from J, leaving 17 bases between them. The CDR3 region is CASSPDRRGKTQYF. The CDR3, as DNA: TGTGCCAGCAGCCCCGACAGGAGAGGGAAGACCCAGTACTTC.

This clonotype has only a few counts. This sequence joins TRBV7-2 and TRBJ2-5, with D tentatively TRBD1 (5 bases). Germline CDR1 is SGHTA and CDR2 is FQGNSA. The CDR3 covers 16 residues. With 5 bases removed from V and 4 bases from J, the gap between germline ends came to 20 bases. CDR3 in DNA: TGTGCCAGCAGCCCGAGCTCCCATCAAAGGGGAGAGACCCAGTACTTC. It yields the protein CASSPSSHQRGETQYF.

This clonotype was detected ten times or more. The V call is TRBV29-1, the J call TRBJ2-2; TRBD1 is a possible D gene (5 bases). The germline V gene has CDR1 SQVTM and CDR2 ANQGSEA. The CDR3 has 14 amino acids. The V and J ends lost 5 bases and 0 bases respectively, with 10 bases between them. The CDR3 DNA follows: TGCAGCGTTATCAGACAGACGAACACCGGGGAGCTGTTTTTT. It yields the protein CSVIRQTNTGELFF.